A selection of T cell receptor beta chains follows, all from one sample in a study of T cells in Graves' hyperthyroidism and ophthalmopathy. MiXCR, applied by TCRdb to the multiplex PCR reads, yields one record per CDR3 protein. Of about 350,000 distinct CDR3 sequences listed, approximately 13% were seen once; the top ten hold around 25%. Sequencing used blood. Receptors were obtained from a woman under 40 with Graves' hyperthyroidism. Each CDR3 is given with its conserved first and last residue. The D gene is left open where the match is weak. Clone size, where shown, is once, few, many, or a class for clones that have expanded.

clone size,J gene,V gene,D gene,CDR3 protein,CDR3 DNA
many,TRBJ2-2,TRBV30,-,CAWSEGTGELFF,TGTGCCTGGAGTGAGGGGACCGGGGAGCTGTTTTTT
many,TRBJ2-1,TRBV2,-,CASSVSYNEQFF,TGTGCCAGCAGTGTTAGCTACAATGAGCAGTTCTTC
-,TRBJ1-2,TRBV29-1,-,CSVETDYGYTF,TGCAGCGTTGAGACAGACTATGGCTACACCTTC
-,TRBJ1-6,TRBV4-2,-,CASSQEGSSYNSPLHF,TGTGCCAGCAGCCAAGAGGGGAGCTCCTATAATTCACCCCTCCACTTT
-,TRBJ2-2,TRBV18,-,CASSTAHPGELFF,TGTGCCAGCTCCACGGCTCATCCCGGGGAGCTGTTTTTT
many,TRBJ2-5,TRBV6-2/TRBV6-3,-,CASSYSTWYQETQYF,TGTGCCAGCAGTTACTCTACTTGGTACCAAGAGACCCAGTACTTC
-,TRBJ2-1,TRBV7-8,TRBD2,CASSLAGGASLGEQFF,TGTGCCAGCAGCTTAGCGGGAGGGGCAAGCTTAGGGGAGCAGTTCTTC
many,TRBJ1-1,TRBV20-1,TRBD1,CSAPTGGMSTEAFF,TGCAGTGCCCCGACAGGGGGGATGTCAACCGAAGCTTTCTTT
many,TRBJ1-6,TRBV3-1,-,CASSKKGSGPVGSPLHF,TGTGCCAGCAGCAAAAAGGGTTCCGGTCCGGTGGGTTCACCCCTCCACTTT
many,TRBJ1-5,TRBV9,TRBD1,CASSVEGQINQPQHF,TGTGCCAGCAGCGTAGAGGGACAGATCAATCAGCCCCAGCATTTT
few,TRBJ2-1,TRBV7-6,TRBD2,CASSADPLAGAYNEQFF,TGTGCCAGCAGCGCGGACCCTCTAGCGGGCGCCTACAATGAGCAGTTCTTC
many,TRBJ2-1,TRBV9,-,CASSGGGTTYNEQFF,TGTGCCAGCAGCGGGGGAGGAACCACCTACAATGAGCAGTTCTTC
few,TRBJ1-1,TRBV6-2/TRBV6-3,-,CASSNPGSPPTAFF,TGTGCCAGCAGTAACCCGGGTAGTCCCCCAACGGCTTTCTTT
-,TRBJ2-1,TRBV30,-,CAWSARRHKPDEQFF,TGTGCCTGGAGTGCGCGGCGTCACAAGCCCGATGAGCAGTTCTTC
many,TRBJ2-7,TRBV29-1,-,CSARGGSYEQYF,TGCAGCGCCAGGGGGGGGTCCTACGAGCAGTACTTC
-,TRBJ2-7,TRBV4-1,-,CASSQLGDAFSYEQYF,TGCGCCAGCAGCCAACTAGGGGACGCCTTTTCCTACGAGCAGTACTTC
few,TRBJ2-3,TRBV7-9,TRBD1,CASSFLRDREIDTQYF,TGTGCCAGCAGCTTTCTCCGGGACAGGGAGATAGATACGCAGTATTTT
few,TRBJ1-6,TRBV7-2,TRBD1,CASSLTPGQDNSPLHF,TGTGCCAGCAGCCTTACGCCGGGACAGGATAATTCACCCCTCCACTTT
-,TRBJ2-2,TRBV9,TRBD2,CASSDRTSGTLNTGELFF,TGTGCCAGCAGCGATAGGACTAGCGGGACCTTGAACACCGGGGAGCTGTTTTTT
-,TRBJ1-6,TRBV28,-,CASNGGGWSPLHF,TGTGCCAGCAACGGGGGAGGTTGGTCACCCCTCCACTTT
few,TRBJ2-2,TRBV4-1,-,CASSQGEGMELFF,TGCGCCAGCAGCCAAGGGGAAGGGATGGAGCTGTTTTTT
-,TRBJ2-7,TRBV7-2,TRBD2,CASSFPTSVDYEQYF,TGTGCCAGCAGCTTCCCGACTAGCGTAGACTACGAGCAGTACTTC
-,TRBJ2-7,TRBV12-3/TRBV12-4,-,CASSFWDTDYEQYF,TGTGCCAGCAGTTTTTGGGACACGGACTACGAGCAGTACTTC
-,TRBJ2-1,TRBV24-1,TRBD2,CATSDPTSGSYNEQFF,TGTGCCACCAGTGATCCGACTAGCGGATCCTACAATGAGCAGTTCTTC
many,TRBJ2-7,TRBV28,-,CASSSGEDYEQYF,TGTGCCAGCAGTTCAGGCGAGGACTACGAGCAGTACTTC
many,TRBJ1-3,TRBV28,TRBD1,CASSRASSRTGSNTIYF,TGTGCCAGCAGTCGGGCATCCTCCAGGACAGGGTCGAACACCATATATTTT
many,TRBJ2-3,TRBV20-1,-,CSYRGVDTQYF,TGCAGTTATAGAGGGGTAGATACGCAGTATTTT
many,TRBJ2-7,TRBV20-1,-,CSARTPDRPSYEQYF,TGCAGTGCTAGAACCCCTGACAGGCCCTCCTACGAGCAGTACTTC
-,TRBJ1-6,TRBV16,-,CASSQLFSDNSPLHF,TGTGCCAGCAGCCAATTATTCTCGGATAATTCACCCCTCCACTTT
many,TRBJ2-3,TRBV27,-,CASSSIGPWLDTQYF,TGTGCCAGCAGTTCCATCGGGCCATGGCTAGATACGCAGTATTTT
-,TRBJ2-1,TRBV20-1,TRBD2,CSAGGGVNGGFF,TGCAGTGCCGGCGGGGGAGTTAACGGAGGGTTCTTC
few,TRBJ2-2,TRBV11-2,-,CASTKEMATGELFF,TGTGCCAGCACGAAGGAGATGGCCACCGGGGAGCTGTTTTTT
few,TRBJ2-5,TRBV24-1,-,CATSDKRDPQETQYF,TGTGCCACCAGTGATAAAAGGGATCCCCAAGAGACCCAGTACTTC
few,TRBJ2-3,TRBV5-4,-,CASSPDEGLSQYF,TGTGCCAGCAGCCCGGATGAGGGCCTTTCGCAGTATTTT
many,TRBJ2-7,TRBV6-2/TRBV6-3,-,CASSYTQGSEQYF,TGTGCCAGCAGTTACACACAGGGTTCCGAGCAGTACTTC
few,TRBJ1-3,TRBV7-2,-,CASSIFSLVPGNTIYF,TGTGCCAGCAGCATCTTTAGTTTAGTCCCTGGAAACACCATATATTTT
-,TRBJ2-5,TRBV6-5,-,CASSYSYQETQYF,TGTGCCAGCAGTTACTCGTACCAAGAGACCCAGTACTTC
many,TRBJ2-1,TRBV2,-,CASREFDEQFF,TGTGCCAGCCGGGAGTTCGATGAGCAGTTCTTC
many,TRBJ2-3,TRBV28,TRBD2,CASSWTSGNTDTQYF,TGTGCCAGCAGTTGGACTAGCGGGAACACAGATACGCAGTATTTT
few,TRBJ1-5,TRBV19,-,CASTAGGNQPQHF,TGTGCCAGTACCGCAGGGGGCAATCAGCCCCAGCATTTT
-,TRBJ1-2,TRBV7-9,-,CASRGRSNGYTF,TGTGCCAGCAGAGGACGGAGCAATGGCTACACCTTC